This T cell receptor (beta chain) originates from a study of OX40 agonist ivuxolimab in advanced cancers. Repertoires were generated with immunoSEQ multiplex PCR, while TCRdb's copy carries only in-frame clones and drops some. The sample lists fewer than 70,000 clones; around 83% were seen once. V lost 6 bases and J lost 2; bases outside the gene matches: 10. The CDR3 sequence is 16 residues long. From germline, CDR1 is KGHSH and CDR2 LQKENI. Sequenced material: CD4+ or CD8+ T cells sorted from blood, taken in a trial of the OX40 agonist ivuxolimab. This sequence originates from an adult with an advanced solid tumor such as melanoma, head and neck, liver or kidney cancer. V is TRBV18 and J is TRBJ2-5; 9 positions agree with TRBD1. The CDR3 region has the DNA TGTGCCAGCTCCTACACAGGGGGCGTGGGGCAAGAGACCCAGTACTTC. It codes for CASSYTGGVGQETQYF.